Listed below are T cell receptor beta chains from one sample, sequenced in a study of blood T cell repertoires in COVID-19. The method was immunoSEQ multiplex PCR; TCRdb's version includes in-frame clones alone and lacks a portion of them. The table has 100,000 or so clones, over 80% seen once; the top ten hold under 2%. Material for sequencing was peripheral blood. These receptors came from a man aged 65 to 85 with active or convalescent COVID-19. The conserved cysteine and the conserved F or W are not part of the CDR3 here.

j_call | v_call | cdr3_aa
TRBJ2-3 | TRBV7-3 | ASSLAGADTQY
TRBJ2-3 | TRBV28 | ASSSWASGSDTQY
TRBJ2-1 | TRBV6-1 | ASSDRLARVAGFDEQF
TRBJ1-5 | TRBV12-3/TRBV12-4 | ASTDQGGQPQH
TRBJ2-2 | TRBV3-1/TRBV3-2 | ASSQGMAAAGELF
TRBJ1-1 | TRBV3-1/TRBV3-2 | ASSPQGAPNTEAF
TRBJ2-7 | TRBV6-6 | ASSYSVAAAYEQY
TRBJ2-3 | TRBV5-4 | ASSLRLSGTDTQY
TRBJ1-2 | TRBV6-5 | ASSTTANYGYT
TRBJ2-7 | TRBV2 | ASAVAIMLEQY
TRBJ1-1 | TRBV18 | ASSPPDRGEAF
TRBJ2-2 | TRBV5-4 | ASSWRPTGELF
TRBJ2-2 | TRBV11-3 | ASSLDGTGRLRGELF